This T cell receptor (beta chain) was documented in a study of patients and donors after allogeneic stem cell transplantation. V shed 5 bases and J shed 3 bases, with 6 bases lying between them. This CDR3 has 13 amino acids. The germline gives CDR1 SGHKS, CDR2 YYEKEE (reference sequence). TCRdb redid the calling of the RT-PCR reads with MiXCR, one entry per CDR3 protein. The sample has approximately 250,000 distinct CDR3 sequences; 13% to 15% are singletons. This clonotype was obtained from a human donor who was either an allogeneic HSCT recipient or a stem cell or donor lymphocyte infusion donor (not recorded which). It is not recorded whose cells these are; they may come from a transplant donor. The chain recombines TRBV5-5 with TRBJ2-6; D is unresolved. Sequenced sample: blood, either unsorted or a sorted T cell fraction (not recorded which). In DNA, the CDR3 is TGTGCCAGCAGGTCCGTTGGGGCCAACGTCCTGACTTTC. Protein sequence: CASRSVGANVLTF.